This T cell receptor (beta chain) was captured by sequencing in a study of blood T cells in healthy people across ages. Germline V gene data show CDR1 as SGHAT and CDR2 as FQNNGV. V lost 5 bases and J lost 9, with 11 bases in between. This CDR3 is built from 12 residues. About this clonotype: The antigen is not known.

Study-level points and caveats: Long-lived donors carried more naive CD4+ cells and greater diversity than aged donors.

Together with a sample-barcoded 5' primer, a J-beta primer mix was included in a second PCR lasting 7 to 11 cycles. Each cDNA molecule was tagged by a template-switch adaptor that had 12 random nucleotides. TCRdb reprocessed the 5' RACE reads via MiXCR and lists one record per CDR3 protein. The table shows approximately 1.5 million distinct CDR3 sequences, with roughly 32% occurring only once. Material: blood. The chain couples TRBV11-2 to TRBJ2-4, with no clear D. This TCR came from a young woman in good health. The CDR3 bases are TGTGCCAGCAGCCAGGAAGCCGGCATTCAGTACTTC. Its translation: CASSQEAGIQYF.